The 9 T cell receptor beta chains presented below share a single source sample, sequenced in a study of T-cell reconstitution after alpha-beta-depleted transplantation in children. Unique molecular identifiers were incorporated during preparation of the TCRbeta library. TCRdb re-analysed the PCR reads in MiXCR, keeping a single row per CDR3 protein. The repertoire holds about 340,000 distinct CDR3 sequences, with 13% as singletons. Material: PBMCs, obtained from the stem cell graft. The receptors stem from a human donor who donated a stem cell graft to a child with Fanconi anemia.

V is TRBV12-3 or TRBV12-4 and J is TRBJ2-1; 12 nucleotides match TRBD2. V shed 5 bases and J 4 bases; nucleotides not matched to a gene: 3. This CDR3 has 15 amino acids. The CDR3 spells CASSPTSGGYNEQFF. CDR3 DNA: TGTGCCAGCAGTCCCACTAGCGGGGGGTACAATGAGCAGTTCTTC.

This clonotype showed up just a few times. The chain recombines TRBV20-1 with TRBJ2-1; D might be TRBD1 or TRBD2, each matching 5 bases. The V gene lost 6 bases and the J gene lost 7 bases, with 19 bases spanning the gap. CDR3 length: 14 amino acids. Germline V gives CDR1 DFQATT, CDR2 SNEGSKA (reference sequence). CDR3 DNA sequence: TGCAGTGCGCCAGGGAGACTTTCAGGGAATGAGCAGTTCTTC. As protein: CSAPGRLSGNEQFF.

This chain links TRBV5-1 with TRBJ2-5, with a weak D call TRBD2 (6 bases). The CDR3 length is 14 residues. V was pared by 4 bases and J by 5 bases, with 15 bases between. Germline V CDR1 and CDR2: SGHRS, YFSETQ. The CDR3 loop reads CASSTPGGSETQYF. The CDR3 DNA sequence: TGCGCCAGCAGCACTCCCGGGGGATCGGAGACCCAGTACTTC.

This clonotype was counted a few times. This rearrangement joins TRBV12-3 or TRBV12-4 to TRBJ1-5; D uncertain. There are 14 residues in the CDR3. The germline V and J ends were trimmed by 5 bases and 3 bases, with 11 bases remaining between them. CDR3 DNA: TGTGCCAGCAGTACGAACAGCTACAATCAGCCCCAGCATTTT. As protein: CASSTNSYNQPQHF.

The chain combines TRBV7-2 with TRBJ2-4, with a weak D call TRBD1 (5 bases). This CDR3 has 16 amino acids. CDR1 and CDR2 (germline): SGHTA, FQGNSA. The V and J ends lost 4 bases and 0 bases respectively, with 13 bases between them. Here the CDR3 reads CASSSRQPIAKNIQYF. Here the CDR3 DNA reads TGTGCCAGCAGCTCCCGACAGCCTATAGCCAAAAACATTCAGTACTTC.

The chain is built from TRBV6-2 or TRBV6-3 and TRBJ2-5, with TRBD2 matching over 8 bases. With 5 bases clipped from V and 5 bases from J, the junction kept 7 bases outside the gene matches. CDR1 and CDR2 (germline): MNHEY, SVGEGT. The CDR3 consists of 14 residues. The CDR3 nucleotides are TGTGCCAGCAGTACGGGGGGGCCTTGGGAGACCCAGTACTTC. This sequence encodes CASSTGGPWETQYF.

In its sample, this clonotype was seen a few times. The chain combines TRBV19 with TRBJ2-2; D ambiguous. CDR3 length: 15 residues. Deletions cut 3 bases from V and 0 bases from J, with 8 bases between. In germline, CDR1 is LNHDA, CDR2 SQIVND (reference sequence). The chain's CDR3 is CASSIRHANTGELFF. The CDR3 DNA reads TGTGCCAGTAGTATTCGGCACGCGAACACCGGGGAGCTGTTTTTT.

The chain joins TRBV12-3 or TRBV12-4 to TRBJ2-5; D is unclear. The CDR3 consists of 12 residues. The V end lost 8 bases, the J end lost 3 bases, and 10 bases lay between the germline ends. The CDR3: CASGPLKETQYF. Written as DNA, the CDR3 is TGTGCCAGCGGGCCTCTCAAAGAGACCCAGTACTTC.

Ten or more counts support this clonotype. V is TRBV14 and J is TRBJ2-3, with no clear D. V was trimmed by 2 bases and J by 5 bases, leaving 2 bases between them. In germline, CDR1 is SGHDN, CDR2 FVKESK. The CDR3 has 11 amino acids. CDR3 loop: CASSQIDTQYF. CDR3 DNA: TGTGCCAGCAGCCAAATAGATACGCAGTATTTT.